This T cell receptor beta chain derives from a study of cytomegalovirus exposure and HLA in healthy donors. The study, taken as a whole, reports: Reports showed the classifier diagnosing cytomegalovirus status with high specificity and sensitivity.

This clone was detected a few times. Its antigen is not identified. PCR amplification relied on 60 Vbeta primers (plus 13 Jbeta primers). Repertoires were generated with immunoSEQ multiplex PCR, while TCRdb's copy carries only in-frame clones and drops some. The table lists approximately 120,000 clones, under 80% of them singletons. CDR3 length equals 16 residues. Per germline, CDR1 MDHEN and CDR2 SYDVKM. V dropped 10 bases and J dropped 0; count of bases not matched to a gene: 11. The chain recombines TRBV28 with TRBJ2-3, with TRBD2 identical over 9 bases. The specimen sequenced was PBMCs. The TCR sequence derives from a middle-aged man in good health and CMV-seropositive. The CDR3 reads CATTLAGQTSTDTQYF. CDR3 in DNA: TGTGCCACCACTCTAGCGGGACAAACTAGCACAGATACGCAGTATTTT.